The 26 T cell receptor beta chains presented below share a single source sample, sequenced in a study of identical twins. TCRdb itself ran the 5' RACE reads through MiXCR, one entry per CDR3 protein. The table has 450,000 or so distinct CDR3 sequences, roughly 26% seen once. This same sample was also taken into another study, of T cells expressing NK-cell markers.

The specimen was CD4+ T cells sorted from blood. All receptors come from a woman between 18 and 29 years old in good health.

The chain carries TRBV11-2 and TRBJ2-1, with 7 bases aligning to TRBD2. Trimming removed 4 bases from V and 9 bases from J; junction bases left unmatched: 12. CDR1 SGHAT and CDR2 FQNNGV come from the germline V gene. This CDR3 region has 15 residues. The CDR3 spells CASSSRQTSRFEQFF. The DNA for the CDR3 is TGTGCCAGCAGCTCCCGTCAGACTAGCAGGTTTGAGCAGTTCTTC. The full variable domain, its missing parts supplied by reference TRBV11-2 and TRBJ2-1, is EAGVAQSPRYKIIEKRQSVAFWCNPISGHATLYWYQQILGQGPKLLIQFQNNGVVDDSQLPKDRFSAERLKGVDSTLKIQPAKLEDSAVYLCASSSRQTSRFEQFFGPGTRLTVL.

This clonotype was counted a few times. The V call is TRBV11-2, the J call TRBJ1-2, with D possibly matching TRBD1 (5 bases). Trimming took 1 base from V and 5 from J, leaving 14 bases between them. The CDR3 contains 15 residues. Germline CDR1 and CDR2: SGHAT and FQNNGV. Written as DNA, the CDR3 is TGTGCCAGCAGCTTAGGCAGGGAACGTGATTATGGCTACACCTTC. Its protein is CASSLGRERDYGYTF.

CDR3 sequence reads: CASSLARTSGSREQETQYF. In DNA form, the CDR3 reads TGCGCCAGCAGCTTGGCCAGAACTAGCGGGAGTCGGGAACAAGAGACCCAGTACTTC. The chain links TRBV5-1 to TRBJ2-5; TRBD2 aligns across 11 bases. J lost 2 bases, V lost 0 bases, and 12 bases had no gene match. The germline CDR1 and CDR2 sequences are SGHRS and YFSETQ. CDR3 length: 19 residues.

DNA for the CDR3: TGCAGTGCCGACCGCAGTATGAACACTGAAGCTTTCTTT. This codes for CSADRSMNTEAFF. This chain joins TRBV20-1 and TRBJ1-1; D not certain. CDR1 DFQATT and CDR2 SNEGSKA come from the germline V gene (reference sequence). The CDR3 runs 13 residues. V dropped 6 bases and J dropped 0 bases, with 11 bases sitting between them.

A few counts support this clonotype. The V gene is TRBV5-1, the J gene TRBJ2-7; D may match TRBD1 or TRBD2 (5 bases each). The length of the CDR3 is 14 residues. Germline V gives CDR1 SGHRS, CDR2 YFSETQ. The germline V and J ends were trimmed by 3 bases and 2 bases, with 12 bases remaining between them. In nucleotides, the CDR3 is TGCGCCAGCAGCTATCCGGGGCGCACCTACGAGCAGTACTTC. Its protein product is CASSYPGRTYEQYF.

This clonotype came up a few times. The V and J genes are TRBV20-1 and TRBJ1-4; TRBD1 might be the D (5 bases). The CDR3 extends over 12 amino acids. Germline V gives CDR1 DFQATT, CDR2 SNEGSKA (reference sequence). Trimming took 6 bases from V and 11 from J, leaving 16 bases between them. Written as DNA, the CDR3 is TGCAGTGCCGAAAAGACTGAGGGGAAACTGTTTTTT. Residues: CSAEKTEGKLFF.

This clonotype was seen a few times. The V gene is TRBV30, the J gene TRBJ2-1; D unresolved. The V gene lost 3 bases and the J gene lost 9 bases, with 18 bases spanning the gap. This CDR3 has 14 residues. The germline V gene encodes CDR1 GTSNPN and CDR2 SVGIG (reference sequence). The CDR3 DNA follows: TGTGCCTGGAGCAGGCGACCCCAAGGTTCTGAGCAGTTCTTC. Translated: CAWSRRPQGSEQFF. The whole variable domain, remainder taken from reference TRBV30 and TRBJ2-1, is SQTIHQWPATLVQPVGSPLSLECTVEGTSNPNLYWYRQAAGRGLQLLFYSVGIGQISSEVPQNLSASRPQDRQFILSSKKLLLSDSGFYLCAWSRRPQGSEQFFGPGTRLTVL.

This clonotype was picked up a small number of times. The chain employs TRBV12-3 or TRBV12-4 and TRBJ2-3; the D gene is possibly TRBD1 (5 bases). Trimming took 6 bases from V and 1 from J, leaving 17 bases between them. The CDR3 contains 16 residues. CDR3 in amino acids: CASSASRAGGTDTQYF. CDR3 nucleotide sequence: TGTGCCAGCAGCGCGTCCAGGGCTGGTGGCACAGATACGCAGTATTTT.

This clonotype was counted between two and nine times. The chain recombines TRBV5-1 with TRBJ2-5; D not resolved. V dropped 2 bases and J dropped 3 bases, with 26 bases sitting between them. The CDR3 loop spans 19 amino acids. Germline-derived CDR1 and CDR2 are SGHRS and YFSETQ. The CDR3 sequence is CASSFSWTSSTWTKETQYF. The CDR3 DNA is TGCGCCAGCAGCTTTAGTTGGACGTCCTCGACGTGGACCAAAGAGACCCAGTACTTC. Using reference TRBV5-1 and TRBJ2-5 for the parts outside the CDR3, the full variable domain is KAGVTQTPRYLIKTRGQQVTLSCSPISGHRSVSWYQQTPGQGLQFLFEYFSETQRNKGNFPGRFSGRQFSNSRSEMNVSTLELGDSALYLCASSFSWTSSTWTKETQYFGPGTRLLVL.

In this sample, this clonotype turned up a few times. The chain uses TRBV27 and TRBJ1-2, with D uncertain. Germline assignment: CDR1 MNHEY and CDR2 SMNVEV (reference sequence). The CDR3 is made up of 13 amino acids. Between the trimmed V and J ends, which lost 5 bases and 3 bases, there was a span of 10 bases. The CDR3 region is CASSINSYYGYTF. In DNA, the CDR3 is TGTGCCAGCAGTATAAACAGTTACTATGGCTACACCTTC.

The chain employs TRBV6-1 and TRBJ2-7, with D perhaps assigned TRBD1 or TRBD2 (6 bases each). The CDR3 has 15 residues. Germline CDR1 and CDR2: MNHNS and SASEGT. The V gene lost 2 bases and the J gene lost 2 bases, with 13 bases spanning the gap. CDR3 in amino acids: CASSEFGGHTYEQYF. The CDR3 coding sequence is TGTGCCAGCAGTGAATTTGGGGGGCACACCTACGAGCAGTACTTC.

V and J are TRBV15 and TRBJ2-7; tentative D call: TRBD2 (6 bases). V lost 1 base and J lost 2, with 12 bases in between. Germline lookup yields CDR1 LNHNV and CDR2 YYDKDF (reference sequence). This CDR3 is 15 amino acids long. The CDR3 region has the DNA TGTGCCACCAGCAGAGTGGCGGGACCCACCTACGAGCAGTACTTC. Its translation is CATSRVAGPTYEQYF. Based on the CDR3 plus reference TRBV15 and TRBJ2-7, the full variable domain is DAMVIQNPRYQVTQFGKPVTLSCSQTLNHNVMYWYQQKSSQAPKLLFHYYDKDFNNEADTPDNFQSRRPNTSFCFLDIRSPGLGDTAMYLCATSRVAGPTYEQYFGPGTRLTVT.

This clonotype occurred a few times. The rearrangement joins TRBV5-1 to TRBJ2-7, with 13 bases lining up with TRBD2. CDR1 SGHRS and CDR2 YFSETQ come from the germline V gene. V lost 4 bases and J lost 2; bases outside the gene matches: 3. The CDR3 has 15 residues. The CDR3 DNA follows: TGCGCCAGCAGCCGGACTAGCGGGAGCCCCTACGAGCAGTACTTC. Translating gives CASSRTSGSPYEQYF.

This chain connects TRBV20-1 to TRBJ2-5; D perhaps matches TRBD2 (5 bases). Germline CDR1 reads DFQATT; CDR2 reads SNEGSKA (reference sequence). The ends were cut back, 3 bases at V and 6 bases at J, with 11 bases in the middle. This CDR3 has 12 amino acids. CDR3 residues: CSASWTGKTQYF. CDR3 nucleotides: TGCAGTGCTAGTTGGACTGGAAAGACCCAGTACTTC.

The V and J genes are TRBV20-1 and TRBJ2-6, with 14 bases matching TRBD2. The CDR3 extends over 18 amino acids. Trimming at V came to 3 bases and at J to 1 base, leaving 5 bases not matched to a gene. Germline V gene lookup returns CDR1 DFQATT and CDR2 SNEGSKA (reference sequence). The DNA of the CDR3 is TGCAGTGCTAGTCTTCGACTAGCGGGAGGGTCTGGGGCCAACGTCCTGACTTTC. Translation gives CSASLRLAGGSGANVLTF.

V is TRBV4-3 and J is TRBJ2-7, with D possibly being TRBD1 or TRBD2 (5 bases each). Germline CDR1 and CDR2: LGHNA and YSLEER. V was pared by 3 bases and J by 2 bases, with 17 bases between. CDR3 length equals 16 residues. The CDR3 region is CASSQSRGPSTYEQYF. The CDR3, as DNA: TGCGCCAGCAGCCAGAGCCGGGGACCCAGTACCTACGAGCAGTACTTC.

This clonotype was counted a few times. The gene calls are TRBV20-1 and TRBJ1-1; D may be TRBD1 (5 bases). Per germline, CDR1 DFQATT and CDR2 SNEGSKA (reference sequence). V was clipped by 7 bases and J by 3 bases, with 9 bases between them. There are 11 residues in the CDR3. CDR3 protein: CSGAGDTEAFF. CDR3 sequence (DNA): TGCAGTGGGGCGGGGGACACTGAAGCTTTCTTT.

The V call is TRBV12-5, the J call TRBJ2-7; the match to TRBD1 covers 12 bases. The V segment lost 5 bases and the J segment 7 bases; nucleotides outside the gene matches: 9. The CDR3 loop spans 15 amino acids. Germline V gene sequence: CDR1 LGHNT, CDR2 FRNRAP. The CDR3 region has the DNA TGTGCTAGTGGTCGCCCCGGGACAGGGGGCACAGAGCAGTACTTC. This sequence encodes CASGRPGTGGTEQYF.

V gene TRBV27 combines with J gene TRBJ1-5; 7 nucleotides line up with TRBD1. The CDR3 is made up of 15 amino acids. Germline V gene data show CDR1 as MNHEY and CDR2 as SMNVEV (reference sequence). V shed 6 bases and J 4 bases; nucleotides not matched to a gene: 9. The CDR3 is CASSTGTEGNQPQHF. For the CDR3, the DNA is TGTGCCAGCAGCACCGGGACAGAAGGAAATCAGCCCCAGCATTTT.

This clonotype was seen ten or more times. The genes are TRBV5-1 and TRBJ2-1; 8 bases line up with TRBD1. This CDR3 is 15 amino acids long. Germline V lookup: CDR1 SGHRS, CDR2 YFSETQ. The V and J ends lost 0 bases and 8 bases, in that order; junction bases with no gene match: 7. The CDR3 sequence is CASSLARTGQDEQFF. DNA for the CDR3: TGCGCCAGCAGCTTGGCCAGGACAGGGCAGGATGAGCAGTTCTTC.

The CDR3 here is CASSLLRGLYEQYF. The CDR3 DNA reads TGTGCCAGCAGCTTACTCAGGGGTCTTTACGAGCAGTACTTC. The chain is built from TRBV7-2 and TRBJ2-7; D possibly corresponds to TRBD1 (6 bases). Germline V gene data show CDR1 as SGHTA and CDR2 as FQGNSA. The length of the CDR3 is 14 residues. V was trimmed by 2 bases and J by 4 bases, leaving 12 bases between them.

The chain employs TRBV20-1 and TRBJ1-2; D gene unclear. Germline V gives CDR1 DFQATT, CDR2 SNEGSKA (reference sequence). The V end was cut by 3 bases, the J end by 8 bases, with 13 bases between. The CDR3 consists of 12 residues. The CDR3: CSARVGGGGYTF. CDR3 coding DNA: TGCAGTGCTAGGGTTGGCGGTGGCGGCTACACCTTC.

This clonotype was observed a handful of times. This chain joins TRBV7-9 and TRBJ2-7; 11 bases line up with TRBD2. Trimming cost V 4 bases and J 3 bases; bases outside gene matches: 5. The CDR3 contains 15 residues. Germline assignment: CDR1 SEHNR and CDR2 FQNEAQ (reference sequence). The CDR3 sequence is CASSSRGTSGYEQYF. The CDR3 DNA reads as TGTGCCAGCAGCTCAAGAGGGACTAGCGGCTACGAGCAGTACTTC.

The V and J genes are TRBV7-9 and TRBJ1-1; D gene uncertain. CDR1 is SEHNR and CDR2 is FQNEAQ in the germline V gene (reference sequence). Trimming shortened V by 1 base and J by 0 bases, and 15 bases separated the two germline ends. CDR3 length equals 17 residues. The CDR3 DNA reads as TGTGCCAGCAGCTTAGGGGCGACCCTAATTCTGAACACTGAAGCTTTCTTT. It translates to CASSLGATLILNTEAFF.

This clonotype was counted between two and nine times. This chain joins TRBV20-1 and TRBJ2-3, with 10 bases that match TRBD2. J was trimmed by 6 bases and V by 5 bases; bases with no gene match: 5. The CDR3 loop spans 13 amino acids. Germline V gives CDR1 DFQATT, CDR2 SNEGSKA (reference sequence). The CDR3 here is CSALLAGADTQYF. The CDR3 DNA reads as TGCAGTGCTCTGCTAGCGGGGGCCGATACGCAGTATTTT.

Only a few counts were recorded for this clonotype. The chain joins TRBV20-1 to TRBJ1-4, with 9 bases fitting TRBD1. The trim removed 0 bases at V and 7 bases at J, leaving 6 bases unmatched. The germline gives CDR1 DFQATT, CDR2 SNEGSKA (reference sequence). The CDR3 runs to 15 residues. The CDR3 DNA sequence: TGCAGTGCTAGAGAGCTACAGGGGGCAGGTGAAAAACTGTTTTTT. Amino acids: CSARELQGAGEKLFF.